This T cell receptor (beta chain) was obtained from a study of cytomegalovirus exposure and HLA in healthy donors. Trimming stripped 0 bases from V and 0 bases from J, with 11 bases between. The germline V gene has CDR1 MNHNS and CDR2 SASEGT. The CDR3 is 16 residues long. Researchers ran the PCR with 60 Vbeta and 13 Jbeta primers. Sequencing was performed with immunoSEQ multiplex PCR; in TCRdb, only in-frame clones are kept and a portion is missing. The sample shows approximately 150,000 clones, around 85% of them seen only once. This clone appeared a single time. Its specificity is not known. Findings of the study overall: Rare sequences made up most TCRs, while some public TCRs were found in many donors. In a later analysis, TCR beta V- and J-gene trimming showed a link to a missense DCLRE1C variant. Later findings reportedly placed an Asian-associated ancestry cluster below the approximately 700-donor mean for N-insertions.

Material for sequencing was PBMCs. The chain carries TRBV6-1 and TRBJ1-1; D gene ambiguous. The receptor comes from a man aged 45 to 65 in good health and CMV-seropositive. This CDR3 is CASSEAPPGLNTEAFF. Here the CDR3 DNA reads TGTGCCAGCAGTGAAGCCCCCCCAGGCCTGAACACTGAAGCTTTCTTT.